One sample yielded the 16 T cell receptor beta chains listed below, sequenced in a study of CD8 T cells in Susac syndrome. The authors reverse transcribed roughly 0.5 to 1 ug RNA with random hexamers. TCRdb ran MiXCR on the immunoSEQ multiplex PCR reads and lists one entry per CDR3 protein. The sample carries about 160,000 distinct CDR3 sequences, just over 90% recorded once. Sequencing used CD4+ T cells from PBMCs. Every receptor here comes from a human donor in good health.

The J gene is TRBJ2-7, the V gene TRBV24-1; 9 bases align to TRBD1. The CDR3 covers 16 residues. CDR1 and CDR2 from the germline V gene are KGHDR and SFDVKD. Trimming removed 3 bases from V and 2 bases from J; junction bases left unmatched: 7. The CDR3 DNA sequence: TGTGCCACCAGTGATACCGGGACAGGGAACCCCTACGAGCAGTACTTC. It yields the protein CATSDTGTGNPYEQYF.

This chain joins TRBV5-1 and TRBJ1-6; no clear D. The CDR3 is 14 residues long. V lost 0 bases to trimming and J lost 5 bases, with 6 bases between them. Germline V gene data show CDR1 as SGHRS and CDR2 as YFSETQ. The CDR3 nucleotides read TGCGCCAGCAGCTTGGCAAACAATAATTCACCCCTCCACTTT. Translating gives CASSLANNNSPLHF.

V is TRBV7-2 and J is TRBJ2-7, with D uncertain. The length of the CDR3 is 13 residues. Germline values: CDR1 SGHTA, CDR2 FQGNSA. V was clipped by 3 bases and J by 1 base, with 7 bases between them. In DNA, the CDR3 is TGTGCCAGCAGCTTTGGCGTTTCCTACGAGCAGTACTTC. Translated, it gives CASSFGVSYEQYF.

The V gene is TRBV7-2, the J gene TRBJ2-7; D call uncertain. The CDR3 runs to 12 residues. V was trimmed by 3 bases and J by 3 bases, leaving 6 bases between them. CDR1 is SGHTA, CDR2 FQGNSA, per germline. The CDR3 region is CASSLNGYEQYF. The CDR3, as DNA: TGTGCCAGCAGCTTGAACGGCTACGAGCAGTACTTC.

This clonotype was seen a single time. The J gene is TRBJ2-1, the V gene TRBV7-2, with D maybe TRBD1 (6 bases). This CDR3 is built from 16 residues. Germline V gene data show CDR1 as SGHTA and CDR2 as FQGNSA. Between the trimmed V and J ends, which lost 3 bases and 2 bases, there was a span of 14 bases. The DNA of the CDR3 is TGTGCCAGCAGCTTCTGGACAGAACCGGCCTACAATGAGCAGTTCTTC. Translated: CASSFWTEPAYNEQFF.

This chain uses TRBV30 with TRBJ2-2, with 11 bases that match TRBD2. The CDR3 extends over 15 amino acids. V dropped 8 bases and J dropped 1; count of bases not matched to a gene: 6. CDR1 and CDR2 (germline): GTSNPN, SVGIG (reference sequence). The CDR3 DNA is TGTGCCCGGACCGGGACTAGCGGGAACACCGGGGAGCTGTTTTTT. The encoded protein is CARTGTSGNTGELFF.

The CDR3 coding sequence is TGTGCCAGTAGTACCGGCCGGCAGGGGCCCACCGAATCTTTCTTT. Amino acids: CASSTGRQGPTESFF. This chain uses TRBV19 with TRBJ1-1, with D maybe TRBD1 (6 bases). CDR1 is LNHDA and CDR2 is SQIVND in the germline V gene (reference sequence). Trimming left V 4 bases short and J 12 bases short, with 24 bases between. CDR3 length: 15 residues.

The count of this clonotype is one. The J gene is TRBJ2-1, the V gene TRBV28; D possibly corresponds to TRBD1 (5 bases). Germline CDR1 is MDHEN and CDR2 is SYDVKM. V was cut by 1 base and J by 11 bases, with 9 bases left in between. The CDR3 sequence is 12 residues long. The CDR3 reads CASSLSRGKQFF. In DNA, the CDR3 is TGTGCCAGCAGTTTATCTAGGGGAAAGCAGTTCTTC. The full variable domain, rest sourced from reference TRBV28 and TRBJ2-1, is DVKVTQSSRYLVKRTGEKVFLECVQDMDHENMFWYRQDPGLGLRLIYFSYDVKMKEKGDIPEGYSVSREKKERFSLILESASTNQTSMYLCASSLSRGKQFFGPGTRLTVL.

In nucleotides, the CDR3 is TGCGCCAGCAGAGCGGATTCGAACACCGGGGAGCTGTTTTTT. This encodes CASRADSNTGELFF. The chain combines TRBV5-1 with TRBJ2-2, with D tentatively TRBD2 (5 bases). The CDR3 contains 14 residues. The germline V gene has CDR1 SGHRS and CDR2 YFSETQ. V was clipped by 5 bases and J by 0 bases, with 8 bases between them.

The chain carries TRBV2 and TRBJ2-3; 10 bases match TRBD2. The CDR3 totals 16 residues. In germline, CDR1 is SNHLY, CDR2 FYNNEI. With 4 bases clipped from V and 5 bases from J, the junction kept 9 bases outside the gene matches. DNA of the CDR3: TGTGCCAGCAGTGTATTGGTAGCGGGGGGAAGAGATACGCAGTATTTT. Translated: CASSVLVAGGRDTQYF. The entire variable domain, with the rest obtained from reference TRBV2 and TRBJ2-3, is as follows: EPEVTQTPSHQVTQMGQEVILRCVPISNHLYFYWYRQILGQKVEFLVSFYNNEISEKSEIFDDQFSVERPDGSNFTLKIRSTKLEDSAMYFCASSVLVAGGRDTQYFGPGTRLTVL.

The chain has TRBV27 and TRBJ2-7; D is uncertain. The CDR3 runs to 14 residues. The V gene's germline CDR1 is MNHEY and CDR2 SMNVEV (reference sequence). The ends were cut back, 2 bases at V and 0 bases at J, with 8 bases in the middle. The CDR3 region is CASSLTQSSYEQYF. CDR3 nucleotides: TGTGCCAGCAGTTTAACCCAGAGCTCCTACGAGCAGTACTTC.

The rearrangement joins TRBV12-3 or TRBV12-4 to TRBJ1-6, with D unclear. V lost 3 bases, J lost 7 bases, and 7 bases lay in between. The CDR3 spans 13 residues. Written as DNA, the CDR3 is TGTGCCAGCAGTTTTGGGGAAAATTCACCCCTCCACTTT. It yields the protein CASSFGENSPLHF.

This chain uses TRBV5-1 with TRBJ2-3; D unclear. Trimming stripped 4 bases from V and 4 bases from J, with 13 bases between. Germline V gene sequence: CDR1 SGHRS, CDR2 YFSETQ. The CDR3 is 14 residues long. The CDR3 DNA reads TGCGCCAGCAGCCTTAGCAGTGGGGCAGATACGCAGTATTTT. Protein product: CASSLSSGADTQYF.

The chain couples TRBV2 to TRBJ2-7; 14 bases align to TRBD2. Losses at the gene ends were 1 base for V and 13 bases for J; bases not matched to a gene: 3. The CDR3 is 13 residues long. Germline lookup yields CDR1 SNHLY and CDR2 FYNNEI. The CDR3 DNA is TGTGCCAGCAGTGAAGAAGGGACTAGCGGGAGATACTTC. Translated: CASSEEGTSGRYF.

The rearrangement links TRBV29-1 to TRBJ2-7; D could derive from TRBD1 or TRBD2 (5 bases each). Germline V CDR1 and CDR2: SQVTM, ANQGSEA. Trimming stripped 6 bases from V and 4 bases from J, with 13 bases between. This CDR3 has 12 residues. The CDR3 is CSVAGATYEQYF. The CDR3 bases are TGCAGCGTCGCCGGGGCGACATACGAGCAGTACTTC.

The chain recombines TRBV12-3 or TRBV12-4 with TRBJ1-2, with a weak D call TRBD1 (5 bases). CDR3 length: 13 residues. V gave up 3 bases and J gave up 3 bases, with 8 bases separating them. In DNA, the CDR3 is TGTGCCAGCAGTTTTGGGGCAGACTATGGCTACACCTTC. This gives the protein CASSFGADYGYTF.